The 8 T cell receptor beta chains reported below all come from one sample, sequenced in a study of blood T cells in healthy people across ages. The use of a sample-barcoded 5' primer and a J-beta primer mix characterized a second PCR of roughly 6 to 12 cycles. A single record per CDR3 protein comes from TCRdb applying MiXCR to the 5' RACE reads. The sample lists some 760,000 distinct CDR3 sequences, around 25% occurring once. These data were also reused for a study on T cells of mothers and their children.

The material sequenced was blood. These receptor sequences come from a boy aged 5-17 years in good health.

Regarding this clonotype: One end of the junction does not line up with germline, which may come from a read error. This chain connects TRBV6-5 to TRBJ1-1; D remains unclear. The germline CDR1 and CDR2 sequences are MNHEY and SVGAGI. There are 12 residues in the CDR3. CDR3 loop: CASSYRGREALF. The CDR3 DNA reads as TGTGCCAGCAGTTATAGAGGGCGCGAAGCTCTCTTT.

This clonotype was counted only a few times. This rearrangement joins TRBV5-8 to TRBJ1-2, with TRBD1 as a possible D gene (5 bases). This CDR3 spans 16 amino acids. The V end was cut by 6 bases, the J end by 4 bases, with 22 bases between. CDR1 is SGHTS, CDR2 YDEGEE, per germline. CDR3 DNA sequence: TGTGCCAGCACCCTAGACGCGGGGGTCACGATCTATGGCTACACCTTC. This sequence encodes CASTLDAGVTIYGYTF.

This clonotype came up a few times. The CDR3 sequence: CASRLAGGSAGANVLTF. CDR3 bases: TGTGCCAGCAGGCTAGCGGGAGGTTCGGCAGGGGCCAACGTCCTGACTTTC. The J gene is TRBJ2-6, the V gene TRBV2, with TRBD2 matching over 11 bases. V gave up 6 bases and J gave up 4 bases; unmatched junction bases: 8. The CDR3 runs to 17 residues. From germline, CDR1 is SNHLY and CDR2 FYNNEI.

This clonotype was picked up a small number of times. V gene TRBV7-8 combines with J gene TRBJ1-2; D ambiguous. V lost 8 bases and J lost 8, with 15 bases in between. CDR1 and CDR2 from the germline V gene are SGHVS and FQNEAQ. The CDR3 covers 12 residues. The CDR3 DNA reads TGTGCCAGCGATGACGGGCTTCGGGGCTACACCTTC. This gives the protein CASDDGLRGYTF.

The V call is TRBV7-2, the J call TRBJ1-2; D remains ambiguous. Trimming stripped 3 bases from V and 2 bases from J, with 13 bases between. Germline V CDR1 and CDR2: SGHTA, FQGNSA. This CDR3 has 15 amino acids. The chain's CDR3 is CASSFRGGRNYGYTF. In DNA form, the CDR3 reads TGTGCCAGCAGCTTTCGTGGCGGTCGGAACTATGGCTACACCTTC.

Concerning this clonotype itself: The junction and the germline gene differ at one end; a read error may be behind it. The V and J genes are TRBV4-1 and TRBJ2-5, with 7 bases matching TRBD2. The CDR3 spans 15 residues. The germline V gene has CDR1 MGHRA and CDR2 YSYEKL. CDR3 coding DNA: TGCGCCAGCAGCCAAGAGACTAGCTGGGTTTACGAGCAGTCCTTC. This translates into CASSQETSWVYEQSF.

This rearrangement joins TRBV20-1 to TRBJ2-1; 8 nucleotides match TRBD2. V lost 6 bases, J lost 0 bases, and 16 bases stayed unmatched. The CDR3 is made up of 18 amino acids. Germline V lookup: CDR1 DFQATT, CDR2 SNEGSKA (reference sequence). CDR3 DNA: TGCAGTGCAGACCTACTAGCGGAAGAGGATATCTCCTACAATGAGCAGTTCTTC. Residues: CSADLLAEEDISYNEQFF.

The chain recombines TRBV29-1 with TRBJ1-2, with TRBD1 identical over 8 bases. This CDR3 has 13 residues. The germline V gene encodes CDR1 SQVTM and CDR2 ANQGSEA. The junction had 10 bases not matched to a gene; V was cut back by 5 bases and J by 8 bases. CDR3 sequence reads: CSVLASQGAGYTF. The CDR3 nucleotides read TGCAGCGTTCTTGCCTCGCAGGGGGCGGGCTACACCTTC.